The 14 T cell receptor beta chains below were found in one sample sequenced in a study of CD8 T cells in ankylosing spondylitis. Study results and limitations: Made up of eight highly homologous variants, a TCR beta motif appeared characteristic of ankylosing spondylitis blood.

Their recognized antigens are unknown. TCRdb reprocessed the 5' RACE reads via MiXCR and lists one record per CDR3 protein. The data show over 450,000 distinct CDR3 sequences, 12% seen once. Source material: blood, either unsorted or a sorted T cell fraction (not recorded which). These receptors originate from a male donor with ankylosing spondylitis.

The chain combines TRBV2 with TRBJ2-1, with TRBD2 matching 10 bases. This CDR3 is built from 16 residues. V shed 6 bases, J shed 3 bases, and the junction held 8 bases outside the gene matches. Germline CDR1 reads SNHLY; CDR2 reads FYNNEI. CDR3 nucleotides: TGTGCCAGCAGCTTGTCTAGCGGGAGATACTACAATGAGCAGTTCTTC. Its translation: CASSLSSGRYYNEQFF.

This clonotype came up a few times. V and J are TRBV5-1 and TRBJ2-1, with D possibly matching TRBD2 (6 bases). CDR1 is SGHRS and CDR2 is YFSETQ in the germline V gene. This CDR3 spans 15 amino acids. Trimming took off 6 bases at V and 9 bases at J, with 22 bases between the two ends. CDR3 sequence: CASTFTGTGAGEQFF. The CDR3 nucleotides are TGCGCCAGCACCTTCACCGGGACTGGGGCCGGTGAGCAGTTCTTC.

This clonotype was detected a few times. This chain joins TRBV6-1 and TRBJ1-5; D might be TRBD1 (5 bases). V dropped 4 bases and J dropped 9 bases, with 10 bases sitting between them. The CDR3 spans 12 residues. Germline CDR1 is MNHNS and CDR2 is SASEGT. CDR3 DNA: TGTGCCAGCAGTGCGGGGGGATGGCCCCAGCATTTT. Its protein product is CASSAGGWPQHF.

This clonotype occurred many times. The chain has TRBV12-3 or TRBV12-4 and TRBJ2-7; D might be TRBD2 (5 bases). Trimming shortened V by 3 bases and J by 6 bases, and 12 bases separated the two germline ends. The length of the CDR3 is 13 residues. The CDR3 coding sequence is TGTGCCAGCAGTTTCGTCCAAGAGGGCGAGCAGTACGTC. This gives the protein CASSFVQEGEQYV.

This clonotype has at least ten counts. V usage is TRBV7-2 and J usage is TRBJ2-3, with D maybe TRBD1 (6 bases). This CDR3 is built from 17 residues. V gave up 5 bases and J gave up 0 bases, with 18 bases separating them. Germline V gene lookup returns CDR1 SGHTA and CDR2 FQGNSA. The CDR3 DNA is TGTGCCAGCAGCCTAAAAACAGGCGGACAGAGCACAGATACGCAGTATTTT. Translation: CASSLKTGGQSTDTQYF.

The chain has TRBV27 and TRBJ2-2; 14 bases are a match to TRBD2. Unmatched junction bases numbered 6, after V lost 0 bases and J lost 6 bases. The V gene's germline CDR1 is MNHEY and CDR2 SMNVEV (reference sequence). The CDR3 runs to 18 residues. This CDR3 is CASSLSGLAGAEAGELFF. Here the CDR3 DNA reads TGTGCCAGCAGTTTATCGGGACTAGCGGGAGCCGAGGCCGGGGAGCTGTTTTTT.

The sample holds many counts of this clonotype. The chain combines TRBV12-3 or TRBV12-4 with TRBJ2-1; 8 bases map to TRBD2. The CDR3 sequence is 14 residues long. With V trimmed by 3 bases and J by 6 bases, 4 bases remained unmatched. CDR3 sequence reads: CASSFTAGGNEQFF. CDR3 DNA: TGTGCCAGCAGTTTTACTGCGGGAGGCAATGAGCAGTTCTTC.

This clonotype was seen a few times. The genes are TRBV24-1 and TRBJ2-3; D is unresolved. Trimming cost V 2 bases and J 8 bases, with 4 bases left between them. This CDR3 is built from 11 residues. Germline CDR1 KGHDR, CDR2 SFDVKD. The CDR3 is CATSDSGTQYF. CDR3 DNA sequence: TGTGCCACCAGTGATTCGGGTACGCAGTATTTT.

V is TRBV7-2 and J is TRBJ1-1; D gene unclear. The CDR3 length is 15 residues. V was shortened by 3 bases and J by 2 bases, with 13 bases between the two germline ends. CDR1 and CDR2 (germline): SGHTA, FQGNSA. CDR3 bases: TGTGCCAGCAGCTTTCCCCGACGGATTAACACTGAAGCTTTCTTT. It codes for CASSFPRRINTEAFF.

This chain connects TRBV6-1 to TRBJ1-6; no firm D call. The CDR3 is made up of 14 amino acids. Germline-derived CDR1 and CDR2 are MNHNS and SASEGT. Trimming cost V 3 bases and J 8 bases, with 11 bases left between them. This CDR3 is CASSDYAPDSPLHF. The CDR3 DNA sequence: TGTGCCAGCAGTGATTACGCCCCTGATTCACCCCTCCACTTT.

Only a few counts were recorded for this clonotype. The CDR3 DNA reads TGTGCCAGCAGCGTCACAGGGGCGGGGGAAAAACTGTTTTTT. This translates into CASSVTGAGEKLFF. This sequence joins TRBV5-6 and TRBJ1-4; TRBD1 agrees at 7 bases. The CDR3 has 14 residues. Losses at the gene ends were 4 bases for V and 8 bases for J; bases not matched to a gene: 8. The V gene's germline CDR1 is SGHDT and CDR2 YYEEEE.

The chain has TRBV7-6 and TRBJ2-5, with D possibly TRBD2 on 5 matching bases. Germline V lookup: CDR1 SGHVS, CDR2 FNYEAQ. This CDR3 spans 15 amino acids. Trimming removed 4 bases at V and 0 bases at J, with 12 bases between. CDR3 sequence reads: CASSSPRADQETQYF. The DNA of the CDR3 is TGTGCCAGCAGCTCCCCGCGGGCCGACCAAGAGACCCAGTACTTC.

The CDR3 loop is CASTVEQYV. In DNA form, the CDR3 reads TGTGCCAGCACAGTAGAGCAGTACGTC. The chain uses TRBV6-1 and TRBJ2-7; no firm D call. This CDR3 has 9 amino acids. Germline assignment: CDR1 MNHNS and CDR2 SASEGT. Trimming shortened V by 7 bases and J by 7 bases, and 5 bases separated the two germline ends.

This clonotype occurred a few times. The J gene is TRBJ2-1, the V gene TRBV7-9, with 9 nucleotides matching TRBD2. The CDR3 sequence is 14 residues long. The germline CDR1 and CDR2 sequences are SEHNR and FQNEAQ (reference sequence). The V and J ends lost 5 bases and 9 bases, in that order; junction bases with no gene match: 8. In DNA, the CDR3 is TGTGCCAGCAGCCTTAGCGGGAGAGAGGGTGAGCAGTTCTTC. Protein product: CASSLSGREGEQFF.